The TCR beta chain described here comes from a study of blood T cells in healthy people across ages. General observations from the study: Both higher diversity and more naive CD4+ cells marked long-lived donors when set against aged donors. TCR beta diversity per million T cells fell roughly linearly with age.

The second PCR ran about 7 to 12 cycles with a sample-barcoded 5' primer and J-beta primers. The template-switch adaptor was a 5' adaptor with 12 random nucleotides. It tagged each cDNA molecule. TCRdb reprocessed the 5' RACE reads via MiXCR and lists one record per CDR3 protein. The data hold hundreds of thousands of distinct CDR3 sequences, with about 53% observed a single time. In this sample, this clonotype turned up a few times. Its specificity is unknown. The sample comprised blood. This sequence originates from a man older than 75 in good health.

This CDR3 is CASSLTRTGTPADTQYF. CDR3 nucleotide sequence: TGTGCCAGCAGCTTAACACGCACCGGGACACCCGCAGATACGCAGTATTTT. The chain carries TRBV11-2 and TRBJ2-3, with D possibly being TRBD1 (6 bases). The CDR3 is made up of 17 amino acids. Germline CDR1 and CDR2: SGHAT and FQNNGV. V was clipped by 2 bases and J by 4 bases, with 19 bases between them. Drawing the rest from reference TRBV11-2 and TRBJ2-3, the complete variable domain is EAGVAQSPRYKIIEKRQSVAFWCNPISGHATLYWYQQILGQGPKLLIQFQNNGVVDDSQLPKDRFSAERLKGVDSTLKIQPAKLEDSAVYLCASSLTRTGTPADTQYFGPGTRLTVL.